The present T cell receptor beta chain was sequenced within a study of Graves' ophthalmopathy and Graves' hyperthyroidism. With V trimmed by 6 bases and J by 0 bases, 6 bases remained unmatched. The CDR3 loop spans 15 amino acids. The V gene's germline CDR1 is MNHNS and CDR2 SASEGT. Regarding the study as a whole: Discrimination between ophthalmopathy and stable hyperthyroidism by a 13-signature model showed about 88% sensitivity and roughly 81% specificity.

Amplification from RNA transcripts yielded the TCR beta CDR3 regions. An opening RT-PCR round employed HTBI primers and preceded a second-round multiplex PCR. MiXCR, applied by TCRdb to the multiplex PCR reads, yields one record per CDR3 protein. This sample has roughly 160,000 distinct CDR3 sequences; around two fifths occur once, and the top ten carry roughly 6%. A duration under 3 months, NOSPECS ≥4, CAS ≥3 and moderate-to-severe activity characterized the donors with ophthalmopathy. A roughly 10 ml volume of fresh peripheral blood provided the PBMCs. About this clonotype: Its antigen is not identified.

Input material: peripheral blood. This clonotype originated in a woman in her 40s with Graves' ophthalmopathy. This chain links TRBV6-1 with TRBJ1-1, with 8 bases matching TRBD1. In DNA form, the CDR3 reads TGTGCCAGCAGCTTCCTACAGGGGGTGAACACTGAAGCTTTCTTT. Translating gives CASSFLQGVNTEAFF.